This TCR beta chain was profiled in a study of CD8 T cells in Susac syndrome. Random-hexamer reverse transcription was applied to roughly 0.5 to 1 ug RNA. TCRdb analysed the immunoSEQ multiplex PCR reads with MiXCR anew, one entry per CDR3 protein. In the table there are some 70,000 distinct CDR3 sequences, roughly 94% of which are singletons. The CDR3 totals 14 residues. Germline V lookup: CDR1 SGHTA, CDR2 FQGNSA. V was clipped by 4 bases and J by 8 bases; unmatched bases: 8. The source material was CD8+ T cells from PBMCs. The chain joins TRBV7-2 to TRBJ2-1; 7 positions agree with TRBD1. The sequence was collected from a human donor with multiple sclerosis. In DNA, the CDR3 is TGTGCCAGCAGCTCACAGGGGTCAGACGATGAGCAGTTCTTC. As protein: CASSSQGSDDEQFF.